Included here is one T cell receptor (beta chain) sequence, with context. Its antigen is currently unknown. At the DNA level, this CDR3 is encoded by other sequences in the same sample as well. Primers for the PCR totalled 60 Vbeta and 13 Jbeta. Data came from immunoSEQ multiplex PCR; TCRdb stores just in-frame clones and leaves some out. Of about 200,000 clones detected, approximately 78% appear once; the ten largest clones hold 6.5%. This sample was taken from a study of cytomegalovirus exposure and HLA in healthy donors. Findings and limits, study-wide: Investigators reported 150 to 200 TCR beta chains as tied to cytomegalovirus.

The CDR3 has 13 residues. CDR1 is LNHDA, CDR2 SQIVND, per germline (reference sequence). The V end lost 1 base, the J end lost 1 base, and 4 bases lay between the germline ends. The sample consisted of PBMCs. The V and J genes are TRBV19 and TRBJ1-1; D unclear. The TCR originated in a woman aged 50 to 60 in good health and CMV-seropositive. The CDR3 loop reads CASSIGQNTEAFF. Here the CDR3 DNA reads TGTGCCAGTAGTATAGGTCAGAACACTGAAGCTTTCTTT. The variable domain in full, with the rest retrieved from reference TRBV19 and TRBJ1-1, is DGGITQSPKYLFRKEGQNVTLSCEQNLNHDAMYWYRQDPGQGLRLIYYSQIVNDFQKGDIAEGYSVSREKKESFPLTVTSAQKNPTAFYLCASSIGQNTEAFFGQGTRLTVV.